Given below is one T cell receptor beta chain in context. The antigen is unknown. V shed 4 bases, J shed 6 bases, and the junction held 11 bases outside the gene matches. CDR1 is SGHTA, CDR2 FQGTGA, per germline. The CDR3 totals 16 residues. This entry is derived from a study of post-analysis software for immune sequencing data. Notes on the study in general: Controls had lower frequencies than patients of a few TRBV segments, which included TRBV5-6, TRBV5-1 and TRBV20-1.

Presence of unique molecular identifiers characterized the TCR beta cDNA libraries. With about 0.95 to 10 million T cells as the source, roughly 0.5 million cDNA molecules resulted. From the PCR reads, TCRdb called clonotypes with MiXCR, one entry per CDR3 protein. The data contain around 710,000 distinct CDR3 sequences, 46% of them singletons. The rearrangement joins TRBV7-3 to TRBJ2-1; 8 positions agree with TRBD1. The sample consisted of blood. The origin of this receptor is a girl under 18 with multiple sclerosis. The CDR3 coding sequence is TGTGCCAGCAGCTGGGCAGGGGGCTCCGCCGCCAATGAGCAGTTCTTC. It encodes CASSWAGGSAANEQFF.